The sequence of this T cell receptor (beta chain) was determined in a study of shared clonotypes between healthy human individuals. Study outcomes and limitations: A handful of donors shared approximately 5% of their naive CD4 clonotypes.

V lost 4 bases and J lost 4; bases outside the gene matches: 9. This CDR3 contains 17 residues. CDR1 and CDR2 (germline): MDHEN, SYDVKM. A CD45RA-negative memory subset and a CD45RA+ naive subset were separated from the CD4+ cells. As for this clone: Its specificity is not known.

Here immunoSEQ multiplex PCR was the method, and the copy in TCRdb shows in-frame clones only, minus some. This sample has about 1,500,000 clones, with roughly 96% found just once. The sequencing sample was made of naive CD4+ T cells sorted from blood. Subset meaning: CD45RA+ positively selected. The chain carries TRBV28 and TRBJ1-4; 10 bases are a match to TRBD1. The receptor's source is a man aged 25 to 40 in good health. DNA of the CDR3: TGTGCCAGCAGTTCTCCGGGACAGGGGTTTGATAATGAAAAACTGTTTTTT. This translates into CASSSPGQGFDNEKLFF.